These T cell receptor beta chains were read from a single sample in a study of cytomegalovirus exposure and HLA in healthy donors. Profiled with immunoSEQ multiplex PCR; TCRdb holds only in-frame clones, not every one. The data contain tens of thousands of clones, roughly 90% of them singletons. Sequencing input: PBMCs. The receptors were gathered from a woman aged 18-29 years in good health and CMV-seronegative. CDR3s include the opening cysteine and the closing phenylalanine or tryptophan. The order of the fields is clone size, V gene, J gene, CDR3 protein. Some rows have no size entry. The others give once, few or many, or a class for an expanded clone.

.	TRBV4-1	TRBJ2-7	CASSQDPGTGLTYEQYF
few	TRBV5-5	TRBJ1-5	CASSPTGDYQPQHF
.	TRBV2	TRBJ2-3	CASMFVRDTDTQYF
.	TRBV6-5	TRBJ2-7	CASSFEGTGPVGEYF
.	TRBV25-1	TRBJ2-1	CASTPRPGQGLSEQFF
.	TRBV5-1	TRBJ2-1	CASSFVLATLAVVNEQFF
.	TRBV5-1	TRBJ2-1	CASSFGGSSYNEQFF
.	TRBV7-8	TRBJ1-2	CASSLVPGGMIYGYTF
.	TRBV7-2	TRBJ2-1	CASRMGLANEQFF
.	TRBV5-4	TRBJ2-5	CASSYSTGDQETQYF
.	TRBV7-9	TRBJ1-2	CASSSWTAPNYGYTF
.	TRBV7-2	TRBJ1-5	CASSPYSNQPQHF
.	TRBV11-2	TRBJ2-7	CASSPSRGRPNEQYF
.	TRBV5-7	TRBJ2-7	CASSDRGLKRDYEQYF
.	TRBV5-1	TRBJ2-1	CASSLRGTTGTSSYNEQFF
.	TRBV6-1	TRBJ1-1	CATDYRVNTEAFF
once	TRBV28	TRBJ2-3	CASSLTSGRVADTQYF